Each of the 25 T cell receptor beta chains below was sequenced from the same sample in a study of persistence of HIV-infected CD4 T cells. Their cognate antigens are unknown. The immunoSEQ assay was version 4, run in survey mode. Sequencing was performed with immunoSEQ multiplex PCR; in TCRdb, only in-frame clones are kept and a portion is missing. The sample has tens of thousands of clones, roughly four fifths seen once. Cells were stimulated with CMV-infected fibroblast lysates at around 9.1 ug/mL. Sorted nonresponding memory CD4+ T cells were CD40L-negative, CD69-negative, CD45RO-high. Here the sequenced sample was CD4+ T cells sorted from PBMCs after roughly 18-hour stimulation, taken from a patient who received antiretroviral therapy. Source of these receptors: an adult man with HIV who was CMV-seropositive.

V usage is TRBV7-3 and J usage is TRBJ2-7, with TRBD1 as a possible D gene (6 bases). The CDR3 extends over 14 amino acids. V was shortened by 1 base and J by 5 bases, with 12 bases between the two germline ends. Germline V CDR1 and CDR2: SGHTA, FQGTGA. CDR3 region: CASSLIGGTDEQYF. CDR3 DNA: TGTGCCAGCAGCTTAATAGGGGGAACCGACGAGCAGTACTTC.

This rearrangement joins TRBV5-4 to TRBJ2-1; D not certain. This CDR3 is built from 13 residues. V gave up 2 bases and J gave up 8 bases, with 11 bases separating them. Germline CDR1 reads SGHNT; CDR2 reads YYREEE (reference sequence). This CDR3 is CASSFGSSDEQFF. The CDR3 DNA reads TGTGCCAGCAGCTTTGGTAGCTCGGATGAGCAGTTCTTC.

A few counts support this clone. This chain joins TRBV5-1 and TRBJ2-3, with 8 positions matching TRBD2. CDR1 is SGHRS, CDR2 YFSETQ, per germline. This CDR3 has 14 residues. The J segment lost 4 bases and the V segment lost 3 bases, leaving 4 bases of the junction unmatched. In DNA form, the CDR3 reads TGCGCCAGCAGCTATAGCGGGGAAGCAGATACGCAGTATTTT. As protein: CASSYSGEADTQYF.

In DNA form, the CDR3 reads TGTGCCAGCAGCGTAGCCGCAGGGGCCCAAGAGACCCAGTACTTC. As protein: CASSVAAGAQETQYF. This chain uses TRBV9 with TRBJ2-5; tentatively, D is TRBD1 (6 bases). Germline CDR1 is SGDLS and CDR2 is YYNGEE. The V gene lost 0 bases and the J gene lost 1 base, with 10 bases spanning the gap. The CDR3 is 15 residues long.

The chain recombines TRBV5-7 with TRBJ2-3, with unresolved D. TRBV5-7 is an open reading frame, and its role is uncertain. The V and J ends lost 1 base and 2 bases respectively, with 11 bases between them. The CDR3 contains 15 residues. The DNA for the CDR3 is TGTGCCAGCAGCTTGTTTTGCAGGTCCACAGATACGCAGTATTTT. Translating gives CASSLFCRSTDTQYF.

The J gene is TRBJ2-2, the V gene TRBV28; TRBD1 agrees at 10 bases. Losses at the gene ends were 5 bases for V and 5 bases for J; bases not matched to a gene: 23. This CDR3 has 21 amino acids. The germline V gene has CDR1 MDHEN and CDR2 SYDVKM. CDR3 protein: CASSVDFRDRGNSRQTGELFF. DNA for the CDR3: TGTGCCAGCAGTGTAGATTTCCGGGACAGGGGTAACTCGCGGCAGACCGGGGAGCTGTTTTTT.

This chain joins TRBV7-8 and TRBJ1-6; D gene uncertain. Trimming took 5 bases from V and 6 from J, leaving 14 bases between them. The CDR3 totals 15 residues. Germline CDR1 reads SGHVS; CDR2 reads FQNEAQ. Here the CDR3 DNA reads TGTGCCAGCAGCCTAAGGACCAGGTCTAATTCACCCCTCCACTTT. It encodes CASSLRTRSNSPLHF.

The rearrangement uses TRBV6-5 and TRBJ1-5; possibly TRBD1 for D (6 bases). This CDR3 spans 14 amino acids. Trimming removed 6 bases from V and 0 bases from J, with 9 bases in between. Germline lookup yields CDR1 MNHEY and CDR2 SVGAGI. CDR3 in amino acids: CASRRGDSNQPQHF. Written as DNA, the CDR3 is TGTGCCAGCAGGAGGGGGGATAGCAATCAGCCCCAGCATTTT.

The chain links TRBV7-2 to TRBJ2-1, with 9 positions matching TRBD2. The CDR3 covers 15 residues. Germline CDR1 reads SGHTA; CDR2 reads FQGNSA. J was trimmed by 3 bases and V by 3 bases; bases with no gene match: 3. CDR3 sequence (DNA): TGTGCCAGCAGCTTTAGCGGGGGCCTCTACAATGAGCAGTTCTTC. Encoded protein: CASSFSGGLYNEQFF. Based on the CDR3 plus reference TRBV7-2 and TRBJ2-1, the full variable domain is GAGVSQSPSNKVTEKGKDVELRCDPISGHTALYWYRQSLGQGLEFLIYFQGNSAPDKSGLPSDRFSAERTGGSVSTLTIQRTQQEDSAVYLCASSFSGGLYNEQFFGPGTRLTVL.

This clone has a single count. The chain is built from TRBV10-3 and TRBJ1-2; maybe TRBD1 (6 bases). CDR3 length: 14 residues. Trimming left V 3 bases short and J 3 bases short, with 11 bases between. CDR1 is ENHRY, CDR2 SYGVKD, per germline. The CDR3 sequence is CAISEGTQDYGYTF. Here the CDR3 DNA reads TGTGCCATCAGTGAAGGGACACAAGACTATGGCTACACCTTC.

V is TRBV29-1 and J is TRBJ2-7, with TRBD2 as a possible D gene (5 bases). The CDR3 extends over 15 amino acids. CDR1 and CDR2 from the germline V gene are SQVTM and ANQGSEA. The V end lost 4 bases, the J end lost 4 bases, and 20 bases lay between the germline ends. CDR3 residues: CSVVFLLGRGYEQYF. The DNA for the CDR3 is TGCAGCGTTGTCTTTTTATTGGGGAGAGGGTACGAGCAGTACTTC.

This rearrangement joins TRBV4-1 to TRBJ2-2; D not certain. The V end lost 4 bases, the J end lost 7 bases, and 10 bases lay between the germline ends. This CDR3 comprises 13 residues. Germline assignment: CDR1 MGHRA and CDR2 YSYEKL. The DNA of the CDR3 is TGCGCCAGCAGCCTGGTGGTGAGCGGGGAGCTGTTTTTT. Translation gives CASSLVVSGELFF.

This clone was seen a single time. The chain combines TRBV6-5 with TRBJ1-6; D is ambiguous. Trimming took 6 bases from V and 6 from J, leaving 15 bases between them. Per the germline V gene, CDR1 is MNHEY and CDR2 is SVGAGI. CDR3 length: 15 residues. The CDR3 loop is CASSMEGLGNSPLHF. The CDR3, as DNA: TGTGCCAGCAGCATGGAGGGTTTAGGTAATTCACCCCTCCACTTT.

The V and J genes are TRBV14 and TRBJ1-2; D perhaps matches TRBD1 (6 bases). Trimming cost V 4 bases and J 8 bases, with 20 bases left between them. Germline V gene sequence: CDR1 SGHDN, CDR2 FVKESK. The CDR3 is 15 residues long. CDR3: CASSLGQTGPGGYTF. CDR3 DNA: TGTGCCAGCAGCCTAGGCCAGACAGGACCTGGGGGCTACACCTTC.

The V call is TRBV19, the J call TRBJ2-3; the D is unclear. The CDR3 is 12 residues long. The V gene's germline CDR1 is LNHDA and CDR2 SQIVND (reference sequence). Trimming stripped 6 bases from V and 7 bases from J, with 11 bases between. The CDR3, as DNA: TGTGCCAGTAGCCCATCGCCATATACGCAGTATTTT. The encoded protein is CASSPSPYTQYF.

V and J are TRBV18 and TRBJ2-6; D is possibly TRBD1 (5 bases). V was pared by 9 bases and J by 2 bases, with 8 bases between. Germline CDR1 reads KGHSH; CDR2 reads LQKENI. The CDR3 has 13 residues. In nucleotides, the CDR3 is TGTGCCAGTGGGGCTACTGGGGCCAACGTCCTGACTTTC. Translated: CASGATGANVLTF.

CDR3 amino acids: CAISGGEGFEQYF. The CDR3 coding sequence is TGTGCCATCAGTGGAGGGGAGGGGTTCGAGCAGTACTTC. J is TRBJ2-7 and V is TRBV10-3, with TRBD2 identical over 7 bases. Germline V lookup: CDR1 ENHRY, CDR2 SYGVKD. This CDR3 region has 13 residues. V lost 4 bases, J lost 6 bases, and 6 bases stayed unmatched.

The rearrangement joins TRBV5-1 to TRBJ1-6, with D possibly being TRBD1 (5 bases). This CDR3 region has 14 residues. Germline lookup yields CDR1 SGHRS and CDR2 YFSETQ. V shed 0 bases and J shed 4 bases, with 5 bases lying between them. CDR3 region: CASSLEGYNSPLHF. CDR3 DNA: TGCGCCAGCAGCTTGGAGGGGTATAATTCACCCCTCCACTTT.

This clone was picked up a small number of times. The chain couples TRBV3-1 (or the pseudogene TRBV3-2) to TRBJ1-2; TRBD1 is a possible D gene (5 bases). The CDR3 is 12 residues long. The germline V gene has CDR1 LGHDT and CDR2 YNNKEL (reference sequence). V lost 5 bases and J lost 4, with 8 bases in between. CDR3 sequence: CASSGDRYGYTF. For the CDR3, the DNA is TGTGCCAGCAGCGGGGACCGCTATGGCTACACCTTC.

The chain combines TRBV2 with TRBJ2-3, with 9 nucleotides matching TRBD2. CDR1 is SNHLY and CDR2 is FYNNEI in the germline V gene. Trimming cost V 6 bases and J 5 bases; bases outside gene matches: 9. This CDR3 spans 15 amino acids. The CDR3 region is CASSRGLAGQDTQYF. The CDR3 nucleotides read TGTGCCAGCAGCCGGGGCCTAGCGGGGCAAGATACGCAGTATTTT.

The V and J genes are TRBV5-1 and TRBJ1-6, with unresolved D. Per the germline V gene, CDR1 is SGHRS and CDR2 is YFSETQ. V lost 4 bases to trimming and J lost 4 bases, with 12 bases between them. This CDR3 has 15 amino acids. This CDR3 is CASSPQAFYNSPLHF. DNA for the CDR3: TGCGCCAGCAGCCCCCAGGCCTTTTATAATTCACCCCTCCACTTT. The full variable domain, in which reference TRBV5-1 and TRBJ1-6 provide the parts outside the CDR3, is KAGVTQTPRYLIKTRGQQVTLSCSPISGHRSVSWYQQTPGQGLQFLFEYFSETQRNKGNFPGRFSGRQFSNSRSEMNVSTLELGDSALYLCASSPQAFYNSPLHFGNGTRLTVT.

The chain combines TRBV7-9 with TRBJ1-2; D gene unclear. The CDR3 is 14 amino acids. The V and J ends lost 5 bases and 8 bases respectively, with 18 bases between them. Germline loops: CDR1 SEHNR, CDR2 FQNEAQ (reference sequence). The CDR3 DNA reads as TGTGCCAGCAGCCAAACACTCCCAAACGACGGCTACACCTTC. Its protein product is CASSQTLPNDGYTF.

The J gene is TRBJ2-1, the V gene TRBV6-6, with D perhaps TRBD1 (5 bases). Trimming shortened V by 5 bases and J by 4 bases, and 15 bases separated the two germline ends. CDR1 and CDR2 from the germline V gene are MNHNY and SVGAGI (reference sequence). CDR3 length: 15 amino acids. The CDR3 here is CASSNTGAAYNEQFF. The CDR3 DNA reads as TGTGCCAGCAGTAACACAGGCGCCGCTTACAATGAGCAGTTCTTC.

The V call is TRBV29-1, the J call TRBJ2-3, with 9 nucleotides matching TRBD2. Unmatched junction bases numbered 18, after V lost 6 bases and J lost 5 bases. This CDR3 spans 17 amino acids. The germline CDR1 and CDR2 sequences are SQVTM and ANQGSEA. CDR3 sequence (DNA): TGCAGCGTCGATCAGCTGAAGACGGCGGGGGGGTTAGATACGCAGTATTTT. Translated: CSVDQLKTAGGLDTQYF.

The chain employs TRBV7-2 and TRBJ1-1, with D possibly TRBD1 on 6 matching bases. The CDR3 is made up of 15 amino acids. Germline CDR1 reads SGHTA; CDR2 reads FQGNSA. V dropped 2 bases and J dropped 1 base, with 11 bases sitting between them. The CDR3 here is CASSLSRGANTEAFF. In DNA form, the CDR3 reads TGTGCCAGCAGCTTAAGTCGGGGGGCGAACACTGAAGCTTTCTTT.